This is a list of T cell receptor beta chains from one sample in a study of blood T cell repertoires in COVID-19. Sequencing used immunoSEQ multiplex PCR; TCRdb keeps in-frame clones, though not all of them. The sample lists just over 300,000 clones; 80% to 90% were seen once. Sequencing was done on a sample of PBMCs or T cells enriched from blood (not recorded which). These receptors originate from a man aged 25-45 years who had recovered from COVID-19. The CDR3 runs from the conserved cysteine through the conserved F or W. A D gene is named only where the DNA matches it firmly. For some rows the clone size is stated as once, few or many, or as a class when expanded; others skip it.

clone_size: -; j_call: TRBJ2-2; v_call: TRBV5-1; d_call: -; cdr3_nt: TGCGCCAGCAGCTTACAGGGTCAGACCGGGGAGCTGTTTTTT; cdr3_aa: CASSLQGQTGELFF
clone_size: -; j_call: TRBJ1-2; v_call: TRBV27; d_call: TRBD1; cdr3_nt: TGTGCCAGCAGTCCACACCGACAGGGCCATGGCTACACCTTC; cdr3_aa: CASSPHRQGHGYTF
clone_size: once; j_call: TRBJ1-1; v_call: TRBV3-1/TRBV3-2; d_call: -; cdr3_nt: TGTGCCAGCAGAAAGGGGACTGAAGCTTTCTTT; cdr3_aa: CASRKGTEAFF
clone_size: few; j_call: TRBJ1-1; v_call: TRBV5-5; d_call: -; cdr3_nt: TGTGCCAGCAGCTTAGATGGAGGTACCACTGAAGCTTTCTTT; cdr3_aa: CASSLDGGTTEAFF
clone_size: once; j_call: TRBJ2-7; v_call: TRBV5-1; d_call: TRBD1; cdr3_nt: TGCGCCAGCAGCTCCCCCGGGACAGGGGGCTACGAGCAGTACTTC; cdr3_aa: CASSSPGTGGYEQYF
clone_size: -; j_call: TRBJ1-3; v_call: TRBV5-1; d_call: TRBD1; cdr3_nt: TGCGCCAGCAGCTTAGGGGGCAGCTCTGGAAACACCATATATTTT; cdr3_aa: CASSLGGSSGNTIYF
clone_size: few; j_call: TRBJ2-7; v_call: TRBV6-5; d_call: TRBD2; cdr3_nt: TGTGCCAGCAGTACCCCGGGACTAGTGTACGAGCAGTACTTC; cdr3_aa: CASSTPGLVYEQYF
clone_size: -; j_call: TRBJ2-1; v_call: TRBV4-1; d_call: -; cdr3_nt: TGCGCCAGCAGCCAAGGAGGGTGGAATGAGCAGTTCTTC; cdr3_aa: CASSQGGWNEQFF
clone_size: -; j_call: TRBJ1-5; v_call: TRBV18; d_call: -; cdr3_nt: TGTGCCAGCTCACCCGGACAGCCCTATAGCAATCAGCCCCAGCATTTT; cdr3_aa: CASSPGQPYSNQPQHF
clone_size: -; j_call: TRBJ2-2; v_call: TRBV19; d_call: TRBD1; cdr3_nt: TGTGCCACCATCCGGGACAGGGCCACCGGGGAGCTGTTTTTT; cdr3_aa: CATIRDRATGELFF
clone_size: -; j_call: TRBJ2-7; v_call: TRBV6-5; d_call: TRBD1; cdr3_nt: TGTGCCAGCAGTTTCACCGGGACAGGGGACGAGCAGTACTTC; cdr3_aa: CASSFTGTGDEQYF
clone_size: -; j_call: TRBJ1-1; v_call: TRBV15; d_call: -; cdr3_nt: TGTGCCACCAGTCGTGAGGTCAGGGCTACTGAAGCTTTCTTT; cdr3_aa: CATSREVRATEAFF
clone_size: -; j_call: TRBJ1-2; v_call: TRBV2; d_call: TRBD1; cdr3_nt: TGTGCCAGCAGCTCCGGGACAGGGGCGGCCTATGGCTACACCTTC; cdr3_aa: CASSSGTGAAYGYTF
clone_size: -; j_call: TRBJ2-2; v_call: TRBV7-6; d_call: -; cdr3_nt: TGTGCCAGCAGCATACACAGGAACACCGGGGAGCTGTTTTTT; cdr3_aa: CASSIHRNTGELFF
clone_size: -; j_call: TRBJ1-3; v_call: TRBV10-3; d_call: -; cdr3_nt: TGTGCCATCAGTGCATTCGGGGGTGTTGGAAACACCATATATTTT; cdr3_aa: CAISAFGGVGNTIYF
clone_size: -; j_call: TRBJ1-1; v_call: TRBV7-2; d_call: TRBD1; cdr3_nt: TGTGCCAGCAGCTTACGCCCGACAGGGCGAATGAACACTGAAGCTTTCTTT; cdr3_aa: CASSLRPTGRMNTEAFF
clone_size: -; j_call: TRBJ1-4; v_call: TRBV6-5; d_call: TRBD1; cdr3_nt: TGTGCCAGCAGAACAACAGGGGATGAAAAACTGTTTTTT; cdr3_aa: CASRTTGDEKLFF
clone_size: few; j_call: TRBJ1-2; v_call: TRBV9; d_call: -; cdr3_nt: TGTGCCAGCAGCGTAGTCCGGGCAGGGACTATCTATGGCTACACCTTC; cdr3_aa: CASSVVRAGTIYGYTF
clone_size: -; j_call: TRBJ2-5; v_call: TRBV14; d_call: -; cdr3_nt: TGTGCCAGCAGCCTAAGAGGCCAAGAGACCCAGTACTTC; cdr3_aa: CASSLRGQETQYF
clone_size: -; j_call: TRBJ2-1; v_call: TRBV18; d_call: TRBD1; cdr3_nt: TGTGCCAGCTCACGGCAGGGGGTTGGGAATGAGCAGTTCTTC; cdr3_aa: CASSRQGVGNEQFF
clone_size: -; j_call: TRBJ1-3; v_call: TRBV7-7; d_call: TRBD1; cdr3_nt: TGTGCTAGCAGCTTAGCAACAGGGGGAGGAAACACCATATATTTT; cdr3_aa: CASSLATGGGNTIYF
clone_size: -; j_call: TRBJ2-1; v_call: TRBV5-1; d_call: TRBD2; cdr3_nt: TGCGCCAGCAGCTCCGGTCGACTAGCGGGCAATGAGCAGTTCTTC; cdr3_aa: CASSSGRLAGNEQFF
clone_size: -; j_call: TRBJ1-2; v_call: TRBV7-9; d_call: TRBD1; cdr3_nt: TGTGCCAGCAGCAAACAGGGGGTAACTAACTATGGCTACACCTTC; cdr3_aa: CASSKQGVTNYGYTF
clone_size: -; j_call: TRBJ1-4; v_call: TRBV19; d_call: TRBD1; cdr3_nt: TGTGCCAGTAGGGGACAGGGGCATGAAAAACTGTTTTTT; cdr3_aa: CASRGQGHEKLFF
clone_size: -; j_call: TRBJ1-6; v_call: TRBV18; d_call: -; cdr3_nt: TGTGCCAGCTCACGAGAGTCCTCCGATTCACCCCTCCACTTT; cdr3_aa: CASSRESSDSPLHF
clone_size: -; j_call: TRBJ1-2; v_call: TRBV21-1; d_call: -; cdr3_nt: TGTGCCAGCAGCGAAAACAGGGGGATTAACTATGGCTACACCTTC; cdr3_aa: CASSENRGINYGYTF
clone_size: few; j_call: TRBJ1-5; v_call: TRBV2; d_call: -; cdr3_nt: TGTGCCAGCAGTGAAGTGCGGGTCGGCAATCAGCCCCAGCATTTT; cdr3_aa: CASSEVRVGNQPQHF
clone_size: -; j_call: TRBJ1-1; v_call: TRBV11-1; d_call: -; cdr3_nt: TGTGCCAGCAGCTGGGCCAGGCGAACTCGAAACACTGAAGCTTTCTTT; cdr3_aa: CASSWARRTRNTEAFF
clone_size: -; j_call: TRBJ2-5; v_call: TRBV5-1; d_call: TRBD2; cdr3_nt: TGCGCCAGCAGCTTCCTCTCCGGGAGGGGTTCGCGGGAGACCCAGTACTTC; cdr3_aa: CASSFLSGRGSRETQYF
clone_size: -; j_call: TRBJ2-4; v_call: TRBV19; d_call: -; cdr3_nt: TGTGCCAGTAGTATTTCTATAGCCAAAAACATTCAGTACTTC; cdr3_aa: CASSISIAKNIQYF
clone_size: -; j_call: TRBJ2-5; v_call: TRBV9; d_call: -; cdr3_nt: TGTGCCAGCAGCGCCAACCAGGGGCTGGGAGAGACCCAGTACTTC; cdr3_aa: CASSANQGLGETQYF
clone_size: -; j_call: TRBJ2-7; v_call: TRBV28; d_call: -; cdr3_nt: TGTGCCAGCAGTTTGGCACCCTACGAGCAGTACTTC; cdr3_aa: CASSLAPYEQYF
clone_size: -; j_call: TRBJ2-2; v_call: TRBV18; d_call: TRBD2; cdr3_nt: TGTGCCAGCTCACAGCGACTAGCGGGAGGGCCAAGCGGGGAGCTGTTTTTT; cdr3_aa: CASSQRLAGGPSGELFF
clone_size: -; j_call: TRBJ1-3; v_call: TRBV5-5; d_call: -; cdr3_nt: TGTGCCAGCAGCCCCGCGGGGAGGTCCCCAAGCTCTGGAAACACCATATATTTT; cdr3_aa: CASSPAGRSPSSGNTIYF
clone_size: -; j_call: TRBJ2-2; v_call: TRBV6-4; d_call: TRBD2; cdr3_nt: TGTGCCAGCAGTACTAGCGGGAACACCGGGGAGCTGTTTTTT; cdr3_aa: CASSTSGNTGELFF
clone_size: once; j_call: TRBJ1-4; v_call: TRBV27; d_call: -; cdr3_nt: TGTGCCAGCAGTTTGGGGACACTTGAAAAACTGTTTTTT; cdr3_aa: CASSLGTLEKLFF
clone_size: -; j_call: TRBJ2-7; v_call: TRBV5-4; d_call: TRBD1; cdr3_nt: TGTGCCAGCAGACCAGGACAGGGGGCGTACTACGAGCAGTACTTC; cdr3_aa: CASRPGQGAYYEQYF
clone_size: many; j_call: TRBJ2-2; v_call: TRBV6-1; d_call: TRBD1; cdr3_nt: TGTGCCAGCAGTGAGTCCGGGGACAGCACCGGGGAGCTGTTTTTT; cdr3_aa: CASSESGDSTGELFF
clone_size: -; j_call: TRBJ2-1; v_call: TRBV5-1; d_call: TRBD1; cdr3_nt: TGCGCCAGCAGCCCACGAGTTGCGGAGGGACAGGGGGCTTACAATGAGCAGTTCTTC; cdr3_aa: CASSPRVAEGQGAYNEQFF
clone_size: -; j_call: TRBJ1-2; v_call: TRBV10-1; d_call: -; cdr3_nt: TGCGCCAGCAGTGAATTGGGCAGCTATGGCTACACCTTC; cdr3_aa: CASSELGSYGYTF
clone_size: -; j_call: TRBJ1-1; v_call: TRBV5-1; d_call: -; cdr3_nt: TGCGCCAGCAGCTTGGGTAGACAGTCTAACACTGAAGCTTTCTTT; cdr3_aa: CASSLGRQSNTEAFF
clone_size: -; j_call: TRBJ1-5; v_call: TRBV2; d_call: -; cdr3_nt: TGTGCCAGCAGCGAGACTTTAAGCAATCAGCCCCAGCATTTT; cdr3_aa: CASSETLSNQPQHF
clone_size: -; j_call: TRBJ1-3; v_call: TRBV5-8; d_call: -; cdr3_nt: TGTGCCAGCAGCACGACAGGAAGAAACACCATATATTTT; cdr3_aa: CASSTTGRNTIYF
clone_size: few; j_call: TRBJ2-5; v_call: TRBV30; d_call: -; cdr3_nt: TGTGCCTGGAGCCAGGGTAGAAGCCAAGAGACCCAGTACTTC; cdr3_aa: CAWSQGRSQETQYF
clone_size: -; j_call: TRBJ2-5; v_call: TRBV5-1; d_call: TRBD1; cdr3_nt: TGCGCCAGCAGCTTACAGGGGCGCGAGACCCAGTACTTC; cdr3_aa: CASSLQGRETQYF
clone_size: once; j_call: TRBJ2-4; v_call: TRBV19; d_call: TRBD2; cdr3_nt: TGTGCCAGTAGTATGGGCCAGCGGGGGATGAGGTACGGCAAAAACATTCAGTACTTC; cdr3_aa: CASSMGQRGMRYGKNIQYF
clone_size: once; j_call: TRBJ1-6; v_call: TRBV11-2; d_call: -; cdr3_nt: TGTGCCAGCAGCTTCCGTATCCTCTCCTATAATTCACCCCTCCACTTT; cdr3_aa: CASSFRILSYNSPLHF